The clone carrying this TCR beta chain showed up many times. The antigen remains undetermined. These data belong to a study of T cell repertoires in cytomegalovirus infection. Study-level background: Public TCR beta signatures marked donors with CMV infection and the matching HLA.

General study points: The ex vivo response was dominated by HLA-C-restricted CMV-specific TCR beta clonotypes. Accumulated public TCR beta family frequency recognized individuals carrying CMV together with the relevant HLA.

Per germline, CDR1 SEHNR and CDR2 FQNEAQ (reference sequence). V was pared by 5 bases and J by 9 bases, with 14 bases of the junction left unmatched. The CDR3 has 17 residues. TCRdb recomputed calls from the reads with MiXCR, one row per CDR3 protein. The repertoire includes some 250,000 distinct CDR3 sequences, 9.1% of them detected once, and about 16% sits in the top ten. The chain is built from TRBV7-9 and TRBJ2-1, with 12 bases that match TRBD2. The TCR comes from a human donor in good health (CMV status not recorded). Some clones in this sample may be carry-over from other donors' samples. Sample: PBMCs. CDR3: CASSPDGASGRGGEQFF. In DNA, the CDR3 is TGTGCCAGCAGCCCGGACGGGGCTAGCGGGAGGGGGGGTGAGCAGTTCTTC.